The following is a TCR beta chain sequence with its context. The antigen is undetermined. Profiling relied on immunoSEQ multiplex PCR, and the TCRdb table lists in-frame clones only, not all of them. The data hold tens of thousands of clones, with 80% to 90% observed a single time. The data stem from a study of OX40 agonist ivuxolimab in advanced cancers. Background on the study: A mean age of roughly 60 years, range about 20 to 79, was recorded, and more than 80% were male. The study, taken as a whole, reports: CD4+ and CD8+ T cells in blood underwent clonal expansion by week 6 at 0.1 to 3.0 mg/kg. CD8+ T cells were the subset that, on average, had more expanded clones than CD4+.

The CDR3 consists of 15 residues. V dropped 4 bases and J dropped 4 bases, with 14 bases sitting between them. CDR1 and CDR2 from the germline V gene are SGDLS and YYNGEE. The V call is TRBV9, the J call TRBJ1-4; D possibly corresponds to TRBD1 (5 bases). This TCR was sampled from an adult with an advanced solid tumor such as melanoma, head and neck, liver or kidney cancer. Sequenced here: CD4+ or CD8+ T cells sorted from blood, sampled in a trial of the OX40 agonist ivuxolimab. CDR3 nucleotide sequence: TGTGCCAGCAGCCTACCGAACGACAGTAATGAAAAACTGTTTTTT. Its protein product is CASSLPNDSNEKLFF.